This T cell receptor beta chain was obtained from a study of blood T cell repertoires in COVID-19. For the study at large: T cells, B-cell-depleted T cells, or PBMCs supplied cDNA or gDNA.

The J segment lost 0 bases and the V segment lost 4 bases, leaving 4 bases of the junction unmatched. This CDR3 contains 16 residues. CDR1 is SGHAT, CDR2 FQNNGV, per germline. This clone was detected once. Either two negative PCRs, clearance, or symptom resolution qualified Cohort 3 donors as recovered. TCRdb's table, derived via immunoSEQ multiplex PCR, lists solely in-frame clones and lacks some. The repertoire holds over 150,000 clones, about 90% seen once, with 6% to 7.5% in the top ten. The receptor was isolated from a woman aged 50 to 60 who had recovered from COVID-19. The sequencing sample was made of PBMCs or T cells enriched from blood (not recorded which). The genes are TRBV11-2 and TRBJ2-7; TRBD2 matches at 12 bases. The CDR3 coding sequence is TGTGCCAGCAGCTCCGGGACTAGCGGGCGCTCCTACGAGCAGTACTTC. The encoded protein is CASSSGTSGRSYEQYF.